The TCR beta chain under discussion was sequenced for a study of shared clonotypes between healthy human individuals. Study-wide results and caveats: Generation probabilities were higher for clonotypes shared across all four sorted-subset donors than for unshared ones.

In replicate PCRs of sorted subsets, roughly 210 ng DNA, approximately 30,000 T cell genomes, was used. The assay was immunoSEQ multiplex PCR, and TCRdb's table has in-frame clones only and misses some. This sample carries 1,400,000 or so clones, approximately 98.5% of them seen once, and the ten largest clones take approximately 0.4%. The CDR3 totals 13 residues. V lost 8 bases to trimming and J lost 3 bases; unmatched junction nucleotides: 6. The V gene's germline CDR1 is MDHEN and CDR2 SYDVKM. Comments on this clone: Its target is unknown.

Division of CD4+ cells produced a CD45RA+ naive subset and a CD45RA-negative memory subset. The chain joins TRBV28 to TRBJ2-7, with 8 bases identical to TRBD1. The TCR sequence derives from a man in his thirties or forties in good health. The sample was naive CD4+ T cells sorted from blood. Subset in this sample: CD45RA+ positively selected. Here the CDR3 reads CASLPGQGYEQYF. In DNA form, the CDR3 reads TGTGCCAGCCTTCCCGGACAGGGCTACGAGCAGTACTTC.